The 16 T cell receptor beta chains presented below share a single source sample, sequenced in a study of blood T cell repertoires in COVID-19. Generated by immunoSEQ multiplex PCR, the TCRdb table keeps only in-frame clones and is missing some. Of 130,000 or so clones listed, roughly four fifths are singletons. The sequenced sample consisted of peripheral blood. The receptor set was obtained from a human donor in a cohort sampled during active COVID-19.

V is TRBV4-3 and J is TRBJ2-7, with TRBD1 as a possible D gene (5 bases). Germline-derived CDR1 and CDR2 are LGHNA and YSLEER. V shed 2 bases and J shed 0 bases, with 11 bases lying between them. CDR3 length equals 15 residues. The CDR3 sequence: CASSQQQVGSYEQYF. The CDR3 DNA reads TGCGCCAGCAGCCAACAACAGGTCGGCTCCTACGAGCAGTACTTC.

The chain combines TRBV6-5 with TRBJ2-3, with 8 bases aligning to TRBD2. CDR3 size: 13 residues. Germline assignment: CDR1 MNHEY and CDR2 SVGAGI. J gave up 4 bases and V 6 bases, and 3 bases lay outside the gene matches. The CDR3 nucleotides read TGTGCCAGCAGCGGGGGGGCCCCAGATACGCAGTATTTT. This translates into CASSGGAPDTQYF.

This clone was seen just once. Because the CDR3 is missing its conserved closing phenylalanine or tryptophan, this is likely a read error. It is unclear where the CDR3 begins or ends on the DNA, so no DNA is shown, and the CDR3 is as TCRdb lists it. The rearrangement joins TRBV20-1 to TRBJ2-3; the tabulated D call, TRBD2, remains unverified against the DNA. The CDR3 contains 9 residues when both ends are counted. The germline CDR1 and CDR2 sequences are DFQATT and SNEGSKA (reference sequence). The CDR3 spells CSARDAAIV.

V is TRBV10-3 and J is TRBJ1-2; the D is unclear. Between the trimmed V and J ends, which lost 2 bases and 2 bases, there was a span of 6 bases. This CDR3 is 13 amino acids long. Per the germline V gene, CDR1 is ENHRY and CDR2 is SYGVKD. CDR3 residues: CAISEEENYGYTF. The CDR3 region has the DNA TGTGCCATCAGTGAGGAGGAGAACTATGGCTACACCTTC.

The chain links TRBV4-1 to TRBJ1-2; a possible D gene is TRBD1 (6 bases). Deletions cut 3 bases from V and 8 bases from J, with 16 bases between. From germline, CDR1 is MGHRA and CDR2 YSYEKL. The CDR3 has 14 residues. CDR3 sequence reads: CASSQEQGMGGYTF. For the CDR3, the DNA is TGCGCCAGCAGCCAGGAACAGGGAATGGGAGGCTACACCTTC.

Concerning this clone: Other DNA sequences of this sample code for an identical CDR3. The chain joins TRBV6-5 to TRBJ1-2; 7 nucleotides line up with TRBD1. The CDR3 totals 16 residues. The V segment lost 3 bases and the J segment 6 bases; nucleotides outside the gene matches: 13. CDR1 MNHEY and CDR2 SVGAGI come from the germline V gene. The CDR3 region is CASSYSTFTGVNGYTF. In DNA, the CDR3 is TGTGCCAGCAGTTATTCAACATTCACAGGGGTTAATGGCTACACCTTC.

The chain carries TRBV7-2 and TRBJ2-7, with no clear D. CDR1 and CDR2 from the germline V gene are SGHTA and FQGNSA. Trimming cost V 3 bases and J 0 bases, with 6 bases left between them. The CDR3 has 13 residues. The CDR3 reads CASSFYPSYEQYF. CDR3 coding DNA: TGTGCCAGCAGCTTCTACCCCTCCTACGAGCAGTACTTC.

V and J are TRBV19 and TRBJ1-5, with 11 nucleotides matching TRBD1. Germline trimming cut 4 bases from V and 11 bases from J; bases unmatched to any gene: 13. Per germline, CDR1 LNHDA and CDR2 SQIVND (reference sequence). The CDR3 is 16 residues long. The CDR3 here is CASSTTGTGGYSAQHF. The CDR3 DNA sequence: TGTGCCAGTAGTACGACCGGGACAGGGGGTTACTCGGCCCAGCATTTT.

V usage is TRBV15 and J usage is TRBJ1-3; 7 nucleotides agree with TRBD1. The germline CDR1 and CDR2 sequences are LNHNV and YYDKDF (reference sequence). CDR3 size: 16 residues. Losses at the gene ends were 1 base for V and 4 bases for J; bases not matched to a gene: 7. The CDR3 nucleotides are TGTGCCACCAGCAGAGCCCCCGGGACAGAGGGAAACACCATATATTTT. Protein: CATSRAPGTEGNTIYF.

This chain uses TRBV10-3 with TRBJ2-3; TRBD2 is a possible D gene (7 bases). Germline values: CDR1 ENHRY, CDR2 SYGVKD. The V gene lost 5 bases and the J gene lost 2 bases, with 14 bases spanning the gap. This CDR3 contains 15 residues. The CDR3 bases are TGTGCCATCAGTAAGGGAGGGGGGGACACAGATACGCAGTATTTT. This sequence encodes CAISKGGGDTDTQYF.

The chain uses TRBV7-2 and TRBJ2-5; D remains ambiguous. Germline CDR1 is SGHTA and CDR2 is FQGNSA. The V end was cut by 7 bases, the J end by 0 bases, with 9 bases between. The CDR3 consists of 13 residues. This chain's CDR3 is CASTVRYQETQYF. In nucleotides, the CDR3 is TGTGCCAGCACCGTCAGGTACCAAGAGACCCAGTACTTC.

This sequence joins TRBV6-6 and TRBJ2-1; tentative D call: TRBD1 (6 bases). CDR3 length: 14 amino acids. Germline V gives CDR1 MNHNY, CDR2 SVGAGI (reference sequence). The ends were cut back, 2 bases at V and 10 bases at J, with 15 bases in the middle. In DNA form, the CDR3 reads TGTGCCAGCAGTTACAGGACTCCCGACAGGGAGCAGTTCTTC. This sequence encodes CASSYRTPDREQFF.

CDR3 protein: CASSRTRQGRNEQYF. The CDR3 region has the DNA TGTGCCAGCAGCCGGACGAGACAGGGGAGGAACGAGCAGTACTTC. This chain joins TRBV3-1 (or the pseudogene TRBV3-2) and TRBJ2-7; the match to TRBD1 covers 8 bases. The trim removed 4 bases at V and 5 bases at J, leaving 10 bases unmatched. Looked up from germline, CDR1 is LGHDT and CDR2 is YNNKEL (reference sequence). This CDR3 is built from 15 residues.

The chain recombines TRBV3-1 (or the pseudogene TRBV3-2) with TRBJ2-1; D not resolved. Germline-derived CDR1 and CDR2 are LGHDT and YNNKEL (reference sequence). Trimming left V 4 bases short and J 8 bases short, with 18 bases between. The CDR3 length is 15 residues. Here the CDR3 reads CASSPMYISGHEQFF. Written as DNA, the CDR3 is TGTGCCAGCAGCCCTATGTATATATCGGGTCATGAGCAGTTCTTC.

V is TRBV28 and J is TRBJ2-2; 9 bases map to TRBD1. V shed 6 bases and J 5 bases; nucleotides not matched to a gene: 7. CDR1 and CDR2 from the germline V gene are MDHEN and SYDVKM. This CDR3 comprises 15 residues. The CDR3 sequence is CASRSPGQGTGELFF. The DNA for the CDR3 is TGTGCCAGCAGGTCGCCCGGACAGGGGACCGGGGAGCTGTTTTTT.

The rearrangement links TRBV5-1 to TRBJ2-3; D possibly corresponds to TRBD2 (5 bases). This CDR3 contains 15 residues. Germline V gene sequence: CDR1 SGHRS, CDR2 YFSETQ. V dropped 1 base and J dropped 2 bases, with 11 bases sitting between them. The CDR3 protein is CASSLIGVPTDTQYF. The CDR3 DNA reads as TGCGCCAGCAGCTTGATCGGGGTCCCCACAGATACGCAGTATTTT.